A selection of T cell receptor beta chains follows, all from one sample in a study of molecular identifiers for immune sequencing clone quantification. TCRdb fed the PCR reads into MiXCR, producing one record per CDR3 protein. The top ten clones hold about 0.74% of a sample with a few hundred thousand distinct CDR3 sequences, roughly a quarter of them seen once. The specimen was naive CD8+ T cells from blood, with Jurkat cell RNA spiked in. These receptors came from a human donor in good health. Some libraries in this study had Jurkat cell RNA spiked in. The conserved cysteine and the conserved F or W are not part of the CDR3 here. For some rows the clone size is stated as once, few or many, or as a class when expanded; others skip it.

TRBJ2-3 | TRBV11-2 | - | ASSSWGTYTDTQY
TRBJ2-3 | TRBV7-8 | few | ASSFQGQYIDTQY
TRBJ2-2 | TRBV29-1 | - | SVGLYTGELF
TRBJ2-5 | TRBV11-2 | few | ASSAWTGEETQY
TRBJ2-7 | TRBV6-5 | - | ASSYQDNYEQY
TRBJ1-4 | TRBV5-1 | - | ASSDGPQGRTSEKLV
TRBJ2-7 | TRBV4-1 | - | ASSQDGQGSSYEQY
TRBJ2-7 | TRBV7-9 | many | ASSHRDRGYEQY
TRBJ2-3 | TRBV2 | few | ASSGRANTDTQY
TRBJ2-1 | TRBV7-2 | - | ASSFRYGQGATDEQF
TRBJ2-2 | TRBV20-1 | - | SAREASGRGPETGELF
TRBJ2-1 | TRBV7-9 | few | ASSRTPYNEQF
TRBJ2-2 | TRBV10-1 | - | ASSPGTPTGELF
TRBJ1-1 | TRBV5-5 | many | ASSQDRDRATEAF
TRBJ2-7 | TRBV29-1 | few | SVTAPQSSPYEQY
TRBJ2-7 | TRBV28 | many | ASSWDFLEQY
TRBJ2-1 | TRBV4-2 | - | ASSQDWAPSGGYNEQF
TRBJ2-3 | TRBV29-1 | many | RISGGAWGSTDTQY
TRBJ1-1 | TRBV24-1 | few | ATSDIPGTGGLTEAF
TRBJ2-1 | TRBV14 | - | ASRYSGAGAYNEQF
TRBJ2-1 | TRBV11-2 | few | ASSGTSGPSSYNEQF
TRBJ1-1 | TRBV9 | many | ASSVGQQNTEAF
TRBJ2-5 | TRBV12-3/TRBV12-4 | few | ASSPGTSGSSWGAQY
TRBJ1-1 | TRBV5-6 | few | ASSLDNQFYDTEAF
TRBJ1-1 | TRBV4-1 | few | ASSHRHLNTEAF
TRBJ1-2 | TRBV4-3 | many | ASSLEPRDPLGYT
TRBJ2-7 | TRBV19 | many | ASSIGQGVSYEQY